This TCR beta chain derives from a study of T cells in Graves' hyperthyroidism and ophthalmopathy. Study findings and constraints: A model of 13 V-J pairs discriminated ophthalmopathy from stable hyperthyroidism.

This clonotype was counted only a few times. Its specificity is not known. TCR beta CDR3 regions were amplified from RNA transcripts. The HTBI primer set was used in a first-round RT-PCR of the TCR CDR3. TCRdb ran MiXCR on the multiplex PCR reads and lists one entry per CDR3 protein. The sample holds about 560,000 distinct CDR3 sequences; roughly 46% are singletons and the top ten take roughly 8.2%. The authors deemed Graves' hyperthyroidism stable absent ophthalmopathy progression within 18 months. The CDR3 contains 14 residues. Trimming removed 5 bases at V and 4 bases at J, with 14 bases between. Germline lookup yields CDR1 SGHVS and CDR2 FNYEAQ.

The chain is built from TRBV7-6 and TRBJ1-1; TRBD1 is a possible D gene (5 bases). Sequencing used peripheral blood or thyroid tissue (not recorded which). The sequence was collected from a woman younger than 30 with Graves' hyperthyroidism. The CDR3 nucleotides read TGTGCCAGCAGCCAGCCCCTCAGGGCCACTGAAGCTTTCTTT. Its protein product is CASSQPLRATEAFF.